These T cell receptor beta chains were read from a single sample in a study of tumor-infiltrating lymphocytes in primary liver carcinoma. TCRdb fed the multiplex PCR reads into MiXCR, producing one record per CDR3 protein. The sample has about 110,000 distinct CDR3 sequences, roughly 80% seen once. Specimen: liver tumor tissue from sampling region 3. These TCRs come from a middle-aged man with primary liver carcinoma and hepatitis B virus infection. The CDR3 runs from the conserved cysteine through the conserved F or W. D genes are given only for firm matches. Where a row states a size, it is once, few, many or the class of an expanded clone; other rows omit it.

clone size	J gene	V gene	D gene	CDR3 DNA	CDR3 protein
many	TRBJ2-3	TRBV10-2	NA	TGCGCCAGCAGTGGTGCGTGGGTAGATACGCAGTATTTT	CASSGAWVDTQYF
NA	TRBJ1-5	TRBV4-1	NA	TGCGCCATCAGTCCCATGGAGAGGAGCAATCAGCCCCAGCATTTT	CAISPMERSNQPQHF
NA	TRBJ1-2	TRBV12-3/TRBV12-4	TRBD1	TGTGCCATCAGACAGGGAGTCGATGGTTACACCTTC	CAIRQGVDGYTF
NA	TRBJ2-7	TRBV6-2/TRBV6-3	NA	TGTGCCAGCAGTTACGATGGGAGGACTGGCGAGATCTACGAGCAGTACTTT	CASSYDGRTGEIYEQYF
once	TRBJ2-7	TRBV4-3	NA	TGCGCCAGCAGGCAAGAGGCCCACGAACAGTACTTC	CASRQEAHEQYF
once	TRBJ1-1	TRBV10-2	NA	TGTGCCAGTAGGGAACAGCATTTGGACACTGAAGCTTTCTTT	CASREQHLDTEAFF
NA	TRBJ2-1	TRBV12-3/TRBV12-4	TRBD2	TGTGGCAGCAGTCCCATACTAGCGGGAGGCAATGAGCAGTTTTTC	CGSSPILAGGNEQFF
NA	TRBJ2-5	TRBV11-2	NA	TGTGCCAGCAGCCCTGTCGGGCTAGTCCCAGAGATCCAGTATTTC	CASSPVGLVPEIQYF
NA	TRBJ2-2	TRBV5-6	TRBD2	TGTGTCTGCAGCTTAATCCTAGCGGGAGGGCCAGGAACCGGGGAGCTGTTTTTT	CVCSLILAGGPGTGELFF
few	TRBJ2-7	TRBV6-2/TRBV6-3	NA	TGTGCCACCAGTTCGTTGCTAGTCGACTACGAGCAGTACTTC	CATSSLLVDYEQYF